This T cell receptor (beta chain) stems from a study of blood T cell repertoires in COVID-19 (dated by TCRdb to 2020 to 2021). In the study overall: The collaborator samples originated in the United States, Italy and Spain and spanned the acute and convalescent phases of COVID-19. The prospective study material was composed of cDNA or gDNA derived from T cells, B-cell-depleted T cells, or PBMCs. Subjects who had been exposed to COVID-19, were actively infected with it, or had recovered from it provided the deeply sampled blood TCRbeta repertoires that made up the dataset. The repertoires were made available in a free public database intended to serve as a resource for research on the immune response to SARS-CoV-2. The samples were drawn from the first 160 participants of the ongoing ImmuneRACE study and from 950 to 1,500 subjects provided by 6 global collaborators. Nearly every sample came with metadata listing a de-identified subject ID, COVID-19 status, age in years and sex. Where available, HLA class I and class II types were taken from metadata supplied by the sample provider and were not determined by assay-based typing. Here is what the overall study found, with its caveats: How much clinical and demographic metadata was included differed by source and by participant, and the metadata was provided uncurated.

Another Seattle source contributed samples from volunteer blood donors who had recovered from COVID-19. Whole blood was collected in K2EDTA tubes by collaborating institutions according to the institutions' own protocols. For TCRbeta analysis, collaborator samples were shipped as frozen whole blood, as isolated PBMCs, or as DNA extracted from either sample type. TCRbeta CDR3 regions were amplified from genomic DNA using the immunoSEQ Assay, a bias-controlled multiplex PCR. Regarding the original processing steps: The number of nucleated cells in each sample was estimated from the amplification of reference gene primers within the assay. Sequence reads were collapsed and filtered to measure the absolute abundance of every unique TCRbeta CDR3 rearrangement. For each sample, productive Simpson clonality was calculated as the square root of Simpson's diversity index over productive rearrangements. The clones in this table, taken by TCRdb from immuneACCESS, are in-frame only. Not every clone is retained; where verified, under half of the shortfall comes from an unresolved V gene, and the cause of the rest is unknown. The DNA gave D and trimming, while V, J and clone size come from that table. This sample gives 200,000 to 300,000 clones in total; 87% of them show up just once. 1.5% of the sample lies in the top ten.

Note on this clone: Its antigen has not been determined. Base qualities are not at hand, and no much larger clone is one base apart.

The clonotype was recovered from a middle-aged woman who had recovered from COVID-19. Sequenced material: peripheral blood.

The sequenced DNA is TGTGCCAGCAGCGTAGAAAGGGCAAGCGGTGGAAACACCATATATTTT. This is translated as CASSVERASGGNTIYF. The chain couples TRBV9 to TRBJ1-3, with the D gene too uncertain to name. The germline ends are 13 bases apart after V is trimmed by 0 bases and J by 3 bases. CDR1 and CDR2, per the germline V gene, are SGDLS and YYNGEE. Taken from cysteine to phenylalanine, the CDR3 has 16 residues. The read is trimmed to its CDR3 DNA, 48 bases read in frame from base 1.